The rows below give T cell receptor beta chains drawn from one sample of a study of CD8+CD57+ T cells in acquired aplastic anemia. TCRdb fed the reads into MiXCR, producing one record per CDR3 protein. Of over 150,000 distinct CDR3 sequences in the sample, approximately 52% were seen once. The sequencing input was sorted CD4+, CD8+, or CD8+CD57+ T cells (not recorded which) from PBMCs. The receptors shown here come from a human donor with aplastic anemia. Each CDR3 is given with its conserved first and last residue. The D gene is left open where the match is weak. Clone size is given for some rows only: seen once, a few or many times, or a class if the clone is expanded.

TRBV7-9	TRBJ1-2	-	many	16	CASSPPGLRNMGGYTF	TGTGCCAGCAGCCCGCCCGGGCTACGCAATATGGGTGGCTACACCTTC
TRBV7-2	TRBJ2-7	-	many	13	CASSLAAAEKQYF	TGTGCCAGCAGCTTAGCGGCAGCTGAGAAGCAGTACTTC
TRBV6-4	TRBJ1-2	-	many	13	CASSDNPDYGYTF	TGTGCCAGCAGTGACAACCCAGACTATGGCTACACCTTC
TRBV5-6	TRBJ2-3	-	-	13	CASRWAGEDTQYF	TGTGCCAGCAGATGGGCGGGTGAAGATACGCAGTATTTT
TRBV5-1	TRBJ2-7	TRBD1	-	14	CASREPGGVNEQYF	TGCGCCAGCAGGGAACCAGGGGGCGTGAACGAGCAGTACTTC
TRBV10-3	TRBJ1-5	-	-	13	CATMPTGNQPQHF	TGTGCCACGATGCCGACAGGCAATCAGCCCCAGCATTTT
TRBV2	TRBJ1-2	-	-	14	CASRDPKRNYGYTF	TGTGCCAGCCGGGACCCAAAAAGGAACTATGGCTACACCTTC
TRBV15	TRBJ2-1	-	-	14	CATSRGLGVNEQFF	TGTGCCACCAGCAGAGGCCTGGGGGTCAATGAGCAGTTCTTC
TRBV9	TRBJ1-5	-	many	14	CASSVGGTNQPQHF	TGTGCCAGCAGCGTGGGAGGCACAAATCAGCCCCAGCATTTT
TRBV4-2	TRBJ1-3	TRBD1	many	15	CASSPGQGTGNTIYF	TGTGCCAGCAGCCCCGGACAGGGGACTGGAAACACCATATATTTT
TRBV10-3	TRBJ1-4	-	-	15	CAISESEGRNEKLFF	TGTGCCATCAGTGAGTCGGAGGGCCGGAATGAAAAACTGTTTTTT